Below are 24 T cell receptor beta chains sequenced from a single sample in a study of cytomegalovirus exposure and HLA in healthy donors. PCR was performed using 60 Vbeta and 13 Jbeta primers. Generated by immunoSEQ multiplex PCR, the TCRdb table keeps only in-frame clones and is missing some. This repertoire shows about 120,000 clones, roughly four fifths found once; its top ten account for approximately 3%. Input material: PBMCs. The receptor set was obtained from a woman in her forties in good health and CMV-seropositive.

The chain combines TRBV7-8 with TRBJ1-1; D is unresolved. This CDR3 comprises 14 residues. V lost 2 bases, J lost 0 bases, and 7 bases lay in between. The germline V gene has CDR1 SGHVS and CDR2 FQNEAQ. This CDR3 is CASSLFQLNTEAFF. The DNA of the CDR3 is TGTGCCAGCAGCTTATTTCAGTTGAACACTGAAGCTTTCTTT.

This sequence joins TRBV6-5 and TRBJ2-5; the match to TRBD1 covers 9 bases. V dropped 8 bases and J dropped 5; count of bases not matched to a gene: 3. The length of the CDR3 is 12 residues. Looked up from germline, CDR1 is MNHEY and CDR2 is SVGAGI. DNA of the CDR3: TGTGCCAGCCGGGACAGGGTTGAGACCCAGTACTTC. Translating gives CASRDRVETQYF.

This clone was seen more than once but under ten times. The chain combines TRBV29-1 with TRBJ2-6; D remains ambiguous. Germline loops: CDR1 SQVTM, CDR2 ANQGSEA. This CDR3 spans 15 amino acids. Trimming left V 4 bases short and J 0 bases short, with 10 bases between. Here the CDR3 DNA reads TGCAGCGTTGTAGGCAGACTCTCTGGGGCCAACGTCCTGACTTTC. Translating it yields CSVVGRLSGANVLTF. Complete variable domain (other parts from reference TRBV29-1 and TRBJ2-6): SAVISQKPSRDICQRGTSLTIQCQVDSQVTMMFWYRQQPGQSLTLIATANQGSEATYESGFVIDKFPISRPNLTFSTLTVSNMSPEDSSIYLCSVVGRLSGANVLTFGAGSRLTVL.

The V and J genes are TRBV5-1 and TRBJ2-7, with 9 bases that match TRBD1. Germline V gene data show CDR1 as SGHRS and CDR2 as YFSETQ. Trimming at V came to 4 bases and at J to 3 bases, leaving 11 bases not matched to a gene. This CDR3 region has 16 residues. The CDR3 coding sequence is TGCGCCAGCAGCGTAGGGACAGGGATCTCTAGCTACGAGCAGTACTTC. Residues: CASSVGTGISSYEQYF. Full variable domain (rest looked up from reference TRBV5-1 and TRBJ2-7): KAGVTQTPRYLIKTRGQQVTLSCSPISGHRSVSWYQQTPGQGLQFLFEYFSETQRNKGNFPGRFSGRQFSNSRSEMNVSTLELGDSALYLCASSVGTGISSYEQYFGPGTRLTVT.

CDR3 amino acids: CASSETPGTGTLSGNTIYF. In DNA form, the CDR3 reads TGCGCCAGCAGCGAGACCCCCGGGACAGGCACCCTCTCTGGAAACACCATATATTTT. The rearrangement links TRBV5-1 to TRBJ1-3; 8 nucleotides line up with TRBD1. CDR3 length: 19 residues. V was pared by 4 bases and J by 0 bases, with 15 bases of the junction left unmatched. Germline V gene data show CDR1 as SGHRS and CDR2 as YFSETQ.

This chain connects TRBV21-1 to TRBJ2-7; the table gives TRBD2 as D, unverified against the DNA. TRBV21-1 is a pseudogene locus. The CDR3 contains 12 residues. CDR3 DNA: TGTGCCAGCAGCGAAGAACTAGGAGAGCAGTACTTC. This sequence encodes CASSEELGEQYF.

This clone has more than one count but fewer than ten. The rearrangement links TRBV2 to TRBJ2-3, with TRBD2 as a possible D gene (6 bases). The germline CDR1 and CDR2 sequences are SNHLY and FYNNEI. Trimming cost V 6 bases and J 5 bases, with 21 bases left between them. CDR3 length: 16 residues. As DNA, the CDR3 is TGTGCCAGCAGGAGGGACTTCCGTAGAGATAGAGATACGCAGTATTTT. It translates to CASRRDFRRDRDTQYF.

This rearrangement joins TRBV7-9 to TRBJ1-5, with a tentative D call TRBD1 (5 bases). This CDR3 comprises 13 residues. With 1 base removed from V and 5 bases from J, the gap between germline ends came to 6 bases. CDR1 and CDR2 from the germline V gene are SEHNR and FQNEAQ (reference sequence). The CDR3 loop reads CASSLGGDQPQHF. Written as DNA, the CDR3 is TGTGCCAGCAGCTTAGGGGGGGATCAGCCCCAGCATTTT.

This clone was detected only a few times. This chain joins TRBV30 and TRBJ1-2; possibly TRBD1 for D (5 bases). Trimming pared 6 bases from V and 7 bases from J, leaving 21 bases between. The CDR3 is 14 amino acids. Germline assignment: CDR1 GTSNPN and CDR2 SVGIG (reference sequence). The CDR3 bases are TGTGCCTGCTTTCGAGTACAGGTTTCGGGTGGCTACACCTTC. This translates into CACFRVQVSGGYTF.

The V and J genes are TRBV4-2 and TRBJ2-2; 7 bases map to TRBD2. V trimming: 1 base; J trimming: 0 bases; junction bases outside the gene matches: 2. The CDR3 loop spans 16 amino acids. Germline V gene data show CDR1 as LGHNA and CDR2 as YNFKEQ. The CDR3 nucleotides read TGTGCCAGCAGCCAAGTTGGGGGGGCGAACACCGGGGAGCTGTTTTTT. Its protein product is CASSQVGGANTGELFF.

The rearrangement uses TRBV9 and TRBJ2-7; 7 positions match TRBD1. CDR1 is SGDLS and CDR2 is YYNGEE in the germline V gene. Trimming took 0 bases from V and 3 from J; bases not matched to a gene: 6. The CDR3 contains 15 residues. The CDR3 DNA is TGTGCCAGCAGCGTAGCGGGACAGACTAACTACGAGCAGTACTTC. Translated, it gives CASSVAGQTNYEQYF.

This clone was seen just once. The rearrangement links TRBV19 to TRBJ1-6; TRBD1 aligns across 8 bases. The ends lost 6 bases at V and 10 bases at J; junction bases unmatched: 8. This CDR3 is 14 amino acids long. CDR1 LNHDA and CDR2 SQIVND come from the germline V gene (reference sequence). CDR3 sequence (DNA): TGTGCCAGTAGGTTAAGCAGGGGGCTGTCACCCCTCCACTTT. It is translated as CASRLSRGLSPLHF.

V usage is TRBV28 and J usage is TRBJ2-3; no clear D. The V gene lost 3 bases and the J gene lost 5 bases, with 9 bases spanning the gap. The CDR3 covers 13 residues. The germline gives CDR1 MDHEN, CDR2 SYDVKM. Here the CDR3 DNA reads TGTGCCAGCAGTTTTAGGCTAGAAGATACGCAGTATTTT. Translated: CASSFRLEDTQYF.

The genes are TRBV2 and TRBJ2-7, with D possibly being TRBD1 (6 bases). CDR1 is SNHLY, CDR2 FYNNEI, per germline. V was shortened by 2 bases and J by 5 bases, with 16 bases between the two germline ends. The CDR3 is 15 amino acids. Here the CDR3 reads CASSESLQGKNEQYF. CDR3 DNA sequence: TGTGCCAGCAGTGAAAGTCTACAGGGCAAAAACGAGCAGTACTTC.

V usage is TRBV9 and J usage is TRBJ1-3, with 11 nucleotides matching TRBD1. Trimming at V came to 0 bases and at J to 2 bases, leaving 7 bases not matched to a gene. The germline V gene encodes CDR1 SGDLS and CDR2 YYNGEE. This CDR3 has 18 amino acids. CDR3 coding DNA: TGTGCCAGCAGCGTAGCTGGGACAGGGGGGTCGACTGGAAACACCATATATTTT. This codes for CASSVAGTGGSTGNTIYF.

This clone showed up many times. The rearrangement links TRBV5-1 to TRBJ2-6, with a tentative D call TRBD1 (5 bases). The germline V and J ends were trimmed by 2 bases and 2 bases, with 8 bases remaining between them. The germline V gene encodes CDR1 SGHRS and CDR2 YFSETQ. The CDR3 runs to 15 residues. CDR3 loop: CASSFSGTGANVLTF. The CDR3, as DNA: TGCGCCAGCAGCTTTTCAGGGACTGGGGCCAACGTCCTGACTTTC.

The chain joins TRBV14 to TRBJ2-7; possibly TRBD1 for D (6 bases). This CDR3 has 15 amino acids. CDR1 SGHDN and CDR2 FVKESK come from the germline V gene. V was clipped by 3 bases and J by 2 bases, with 14 bases between them. CDR3 nucleotide sequence: TGTGCCAGCAGCCATCAGACAGGACGAACCTACGAGCAGTACTTC. Translation gives CASSHQTGRTYEQYF.

This sequence joins TRBV4-2 and TRBJ2-7, with TRBD2 matching over 7 bases. Unmatched junction bases numbered 7, after V lost 4 bases and J lost 4 bases. Germline V lookup: CDR1 LGHNA, CDR2 YNFKEQ. This CDR3 is built from 14 residues. CDR3 amino acids: CASSRSSGEYEQYF. The CDR3, as DNA: TGTGCCAGCAGCCGGTCAAGCGGGGAATACGAGCAGTACTTC.

The CDR3 region is CASSLGQGSYEQYF. CDR3 bases: TGTGCCAGCAGCCTGGGACAGGGCTCCTACGAGCAGTACTTC. The V call is TRBV9, the J call TRBJ2-7; TRBD1 matches 9 bases. Trimming took 4 bases from V and 0 from J; bases not matched to a gene: 2. The CDR3 runs 14 residues. CDR1 is SGDLS and CDR2 is YYNGEE in the germline V gene.

This clone was recorded a few times. The gene calls are TRBV4-2 and TRBJ1-1; D possibly corresponds to TRBD1 (6 bases). Trimming took off 5 bases at V and 1 base at J, with 14 bases between the two ends. The germline V gene encodes CDR1 LGHNA and CDR2 YNFKEQ. The CDR3 loop spans 15 amino acids. The CDR3 bases are TGTGCCAGCAGCACCCTACAAGGGGGGAACACTGAAGCTTTCTTT. Its translation is CASSTLQGGNTEAFF.

V and J are TRBV15 and TRBJ1-3, with D unclear. The CDR3 spans 15 residues. Looked up from germline, CDR1 is LNHNV and CDR2 is YYDKDF (reference sequence). Between the trimmed V and J ends, which lost 2 bases and 0 bases, there was a span of 8 bases. The CDR3: CATSRYGSSGNTIYF. The CDR3 nucleotides read TGTGCCACCAGCAGATACGGGAGCTCTGGAAACACCATATATTTT.

The V call is TRBV5-6, the J call TRBJ2-2; 16 bases fit TRBD2. Germline V CDR1 and CDR2: SGHDT, YYEEEE. The CDR3 sequence is 18 residues long. V lost 4 bases, J lost 4 bases, and 7 bases stayed unmatched. The CDR3 coding sequence is TGTGCCAGCAGCCTGGGACTAGCGGGGGGGCCCAGCACCGGGGAGCTGTTTTTT. It specifies CASSLGLAGGPSTGELFF.

This clone was detected only once. The genes are TRBV6-5 and TRBJ1-3; no clear D. The V gene lost 5 bases and the J gene lost 4 bases, with 12 bases spanning the gap. The germline V gene has CDR1 MNHEY and CDR2 SVGAGI. CDR3 length: 14 amino acids. CDR3 DNA: TGTGCCAGCAGTCGAATACGTACAGGAAACACCATATATTTT. It is translated as CASSRIRTGNTIYF.

DNA of the CDR3: TGTGCCAGCAGTGGGCGGACAGCAGAGACCCAGTACTTC. Amino acid sequence: CASSGRTAETQYF. The chain is built from TRBV6-1 and TRBJ2-5; TRBD1 might be the D (6 bases). This CDR3 has 13 residues. Trimming took 4 bases from V and 4 from J, leaving 10 bases between them. Germline V gene sequence: CDR1 MNHNS, CDR2 SASEGT.